A single sample is the source of the 10 T cell receptor beta chains below, sequenced in a study of blood T cell repertoires in COVID-19. Sequenced by immunoSEQ multiplex PCR; TCRdb stores in-frame clones only, minus some. Of about 120,000 clones detected, 85% to 90% appear once; the ten largest clones hold 3% to 5%. Sequencing was done on a sample of peripheral blood. These receptors were obtained from a man in his 60s with acute or convalescent COVID-19.

This clone came up a few times. The rearrangement links TRBV7-9 to TRBJ2-1; D remains ambiguous. This CDR3 comprises 11 residues. Trimming cost V 5 bases and J 7 bases, with 6 bases left between them. CDR1 SEHNR and CDR2 FQNEAQ come from the germline V gene (reference sequence). The CDR3 nucleotides read TGTGCCAGCAGCCCGAGAAATGAGCAGTTCTTC. The encoded protein is CASSPRNEQFF. Full variable domain (missing parts from reference TRBV7-9 and TRBJ2-1): DTGVSQNPRHKITKRGQNVTFRCDPISEHNRLYWYRQTLGQGPEFLTYFQNEAQLEKSRLLSDRFSAERPKGSFSTLEIQRTEQGDSAMYLCASSPRNEQFFGPGTRLTVL.

The V call is TRBV5-1, the J call TRBJ1-5; the match to TRBD1 covers 7 bases. After removal of 8 bases from V and 3 bases from J, the junction contained 5 bases not matched to a gene. The CDR3 has 13 residues. The germline gives CDR1 SGHRS, CDR2 YFSETQ. The CDR3 DNA is TGCGCCAGTAGACAGGGTGACAATCAGCCCCAGCATTTT. It specifies CASRQGDNQPQHF. The whole variable domain, filled in from reference TRBV5-1 and TRBJ1-5, reads KAGVTQTPRYLIKTRGQQVTLSCSPISGHRSVSWYQQTPGQGLQFLFEYFSETQRNKGNFPGRFSGRQFSNSRSEMNVSTLELGDSALYLCASRQGDNQPQHFGDGTRLSIL.

This clone appeared a few times. This chain uses TRBV5-4 with TRBJ1-2; D is unresolved. CDR1 and CDR2 (germline): SGHNT, YYREEE (reference sequence). V lost 1 base, J lost 1 base, and 11 bases lay in between. The CDR3 sequence is 15 residues long. The DNA of the CDR3 is TGTGCCAGCAGCTTGTCGCAGGAATTTAACTATGGCTACACCTTC. Residues: CASSLSQEFNYGYTF.

The V gene is TRBV11-2, the J gene TRBJ2-1, with D hard to call. The germline V gene encodes CDR1 SGHAT and CDR2 FQNNGV. Trimming left V 4 bases short and J 5 bases short, with 21 bases between. The CDR3 runs to 17 residues. The CDR3 DNA sequence: TGTGCCAGCAGCTGGAGAGGTCCGTTCGGCCCCAACAATGAGCAGTTCTTC. Translated: CASSWRGPFGPNNEQFF. The full variable domain, rest sourced from reference TRBV11-2 and TRBJ2-1, is EAGVAQSPRYKIIEKRQSVAFWCNPISGHATLYWYQQILGQGPKLLIQFQNNGVVDDSQLPKDRFSAERLKGVDSTLKIQPAKLEDSAVYLCASSWRGPFGPNNEQFFGPGTRLTVL.

This clone came up once. This chain joins TRBV7-2 and TRBJ2-1; tentative D call: TRBD2 (6 bases). This CDR3 region has 15 residues. CDR1 SGHTA and CDR2 FQGNSA come from the germline V gene. Trimming removed 1 base at V and 8 bases at J, with 15 bases between. The chain's CDR3 is CASSLENGRGDEQFF. The CDR3 coding sequence is TGTGCCAGCAGCTTAGAGAACGGGAGAGGGGATGAGCAGTTCTTC.

In nucleotides, the CDR3 is TGTGCCAGCAGGCGACAGGGATCGAACACTGAAGCTTTCTTT. This encodes CASRRQGSNTEAFF. The chain is built from TRBV6-5 and TRBJ1-1, with 7 bases that match TRBD1. This CDR3 comprises 14 residues. Looked up from germline, CDR1 is MNHEY and CDR2 is SVGAGI. V lost 6 bases, J lost 1 base, and 5 bases stayed unmatched.

The gene calls are TRBV10-1 and TRBJ2-7, with D possibly being TRBD1 (6 bases). V dropped 10 bases and J dropped 6 bases, with 22 bases sitting between them. This CDR3 region has 14 residues. Germline values: CDR1 WNHNN, CDR2 SYGVQD (reference sequence). The CDR3 sequence: CATPQPGHPSEQYF. The CDR3 coding sequence is TGCGCCACCCCACAACCGGGACACCCTTCCGAGCAGTACTTC.

The V and J genes are TRBV9 and TRBJ2-1; 9 bases are a match to TRBD2. After removal of 0 bases from V and 7 bases from J, the junction contained 8 bases not matched to a gene. The CDR3 has 16 amino acids. CDR1 and CDR2 (germline): SGDLS, YYNGEE. Written as DNA, the CDR3 is TGTGCCAGCAGCGTAGGGCGGGAGGGTCTACGAAATGAGCAGTTCTTC. This codes for CASSVGREGLRNEQFF.

In its sample, this clone was seen once. The gene calls are TRBV21-1 and TRBJ2-2; TRBD1 reflects the table's D call only, with no check against the DNA. TRBV21-1 is marked as a pseudogene. The CDR3 spans 17 residues. CDR3 nucleotide sequence: TGTGCCAGCAGCAACCGGGACAGGAAATCGAACACCGGGGAGCTGTTTTTT. This codes for CASSNRDRKSNTGELFF.

The J gene is TRBJ2-2, the V gene TRBV27; perhaps TRBD1 as D (6 bases). This CDR3 has 12 residues. The V end was cut by 6 bases, the J end by 6 bases, with 8 bases between. CDR1 is MNHEY, CDR2 SMNVEV, per germline (reference sequence). The chain's CDR3 is CASRQGPGELFF. CDR3 coding DNA: TGTGCCAGCAGACAGGGCCCCGGGGAGCTGTTTTTT.